The entry below describes one TCR beta chain. This clonotype came up a few times. This receptor's antigen is unknown. Per-nucleotide qualities are absent, and no much larger clonotype sits a single base away. The TCR beta CDR3 regions were amplified from the RNA transcripts. The TCR CDR3 was subjected to a first round of RT-PCR using the HTBI primer set and the Qiagen OneStep RT-PCR kit. The libraries were constructed in a second round of multiplex PCR and then size-selected and purified. The libraries were sequenced on an Illumina HiSeq2000 using paired-end 100 bp reads. Per the authors' processing: SOAPnuke was used to process the raw data, with reads discarded if the reads contained adapters or uncalled bases, had a mean Phred below 15, or lacked an exact constant-primer or identifier match. COPE v1.2.5 was used to merge the high-quality paired reads, and each unique nucleotide sequence was defined as a clonotype. MiTCR v1.1 was used to align clonotypes to the IMGT TRBV, TRBD and TRBJ reference segments. The analysis was restricted to V-J combinations with a frequency above 0.0001, which together covered 99% to 99.2% of the repertoires. The TCS score was defined as the ratio of F50 (clonal expansion) to E x V (chaos), calculated using BLOSUM62-based TCRdist between CDR3 peptides within each V-J. Welch's t-statistics and random forest reduced fewer than 550 V-J features to roughly 13, which were used in a naive Bayes classifier (R e1071). TCRdb's own reprocessing of the public reads used fastp at Q25 and MiXCR and kept productive beta chains. Rows are combined by CDR3 protein, so each entry shows the most common genes and DNA. It is TCRdb's table, rather than the study itself, that gives the V and J calls and clone size. The sample has some 600,000 distinct CDR3 sequences on record, 14% of them singletons. Together, the top ten hold 5.5% to 7.5% of the sample.

This entry comes from a study of T cells in Graves' hyperthyroidism and ophthalmopathy (dated by TCRdb to 2018 to 2020). Background for the entire study: Peripheral blood was sampled at the time of initial diagnosis, prior to any treatment. TCR V-J signatures able to tell the groups apart were searched for in a discovery cohort of 95 or so patients, of whom under 45 had Graves' ophthalmopathy and roughly 59 had stable Graves' hyperthyroidism. Whether ophthalmopathy could be predicted prospectively was tested in an independent validation cohort made up of 18 to 20 hyperthyroidism patients plus 17 patients who later progressed to ophthalmopathy. The 75 to 100 discovery patients were randomly divided into training and test sets at a 7:3 ratio. The study also compared thyroid tissue and blood T-cell repertoires from 5 to 7 Graves' hyperthyroidism patients. After sampling, hyperthyroidism patients received methimazole starting at 30 mg daily, and ophthalmopathy patients received high-dose intravenous methylprednisolone. TCR Vbeta CDR3 sequencing of 135 peripheral blood samples (more than 40 ophthalmopathy, 75 or so hyperthyroidism and 17 progressor patients) is reported in the paper.

General conclusions and limits of the study: In validation, the model predicted progression to ophthalmopathy with about 71% sensitivity and less than 75% specificity, a median of roughly seven months before onset. Sample size was not statistically predetermined, and investigators were not blinded to group allocation. A model built on a 13 V-J signature distinguished ophthalmopathy from stable hyperthyroidism, reaching around 90% sensitivity and 81.08% specificity in cross-validation and 80%/75% in testing. Most expanded thyroid clonotypes (frequency above 0.001) were also detected in blood, suggesting blood repertoires may reflect thyroid immune responses.

V is pared back by 0 bases and J by 3 bases, with 9 bases lying between the germline termini. Via the germline V gene, CDR1 is LGHNA and CDR2 YNFKEQ. Its CDR3 holds 14 amino acids, cysteine through phenylalanine. Only the CDR3 portion is preserved as DNA: 42 bases, with reading frame beginning at the first base. Hyperthyroidism patients were newly diagnosed, with disease duration under 2 months, and aged 18 to 65 years. The study excluded patients with uncontrolled infections, other autoimmune diseases, pregnancy or lactation. Diagnoses were based on clinical symptoms, serum thyroxine and TRAb, thyroid ultrasound and orbital computed tomography. Blood from progressor patients was collected at the time of first diagnosis with hyperthyroidism, before any ophthalmopathy symptoms had appeared. Ficoll-Paque density gradient centrifugation was used to isolate PBMCs from approximately 10 ml of fresh peripheral blood. Progressor patients were defined as those initially diagnosed with Graves' hyperthyroidism in whom ophthalmopathy developed during follow-up. Total RNA was extracted using Trizol reagent, and RNA quality was assessed on an Agilent 2100 Bioanalyzer.

The sample comprised blood. The sequence joins TRBV4-2 to TRBJ2-7; no D segment can be confidently identified. This sequence was found in a woman younger than 45 with Graves' hyperthyroidism that later progressed to Graves' ophthalmopathy. The DNA sequence follows: TGTGCCAGCAGCCAAGATGGGTCCTACTACGAGCAGTACTTC. This yields the protein CASSQDGSYYEQYF.